The 22 T cell receptor beta chains below were found in one sample sequenced in a study of T cells after yellow fever vaccination (dated by TCRdb to about 2019). The method was 5' RACE. For sequencing, an Illumina NovaSeq 6000 was employed. TCRdb passed the public sequencing reads through fastp at Q25 and MiXCR, retaining productive beta sequences. Every CDR3 protein is listed once, alongside the most common genes and DNA of its rows. The sample table contains about 340,000 distinct CDR3 sequences; only one count was recorded for under 15% of them. The ten biggest clones cover about 3% of the sample. The treatment or condition label for this specimen denotes: live attenuated yellow fever vaccine strain. The specimen was CD4+ T cells sorted from PBMCs, collected 15 days after the yellow fever booster vaccination. These receptors originate from a man in his late teens or twenties who received the YFV17D yellow fever vaccine.

This clonotype was seen a single time. The CDR3 protein is CASSFAQVNEQFF. CDR3 sequence (DNA): TGTGCCAGCAGTTTTGCACAGGTAAATGAGCAGTTCTTC. The J gene is TRBJ2-1, the V gene TRBV12-3 or TRBV12-4; TRBD1 is a possible D gene (5 bases). Trimming stripped 3 bases from V and 7 bases from J, with 10 bases between. The CDR3 has 13 residues.

In this sample, this clonotype turned up a few times. This rearrangement joins TRBV5-1 to TRBJ1-5, with D tentatively TRBD1 (5 bases). The germline V gene encodes CDR1 SGHRS and CDR2 YFSETQ. Trimming took 1 base from V and 5 from J, leaving 22 bases between them. CDR3 length equals 18 residues. CDR3 loop: CASSLTPGGGGADQPQHF. CDR3 nucleotides: TGCGCCAGCAGCTTGACGCCGGGGGGTGGAGGTGCCGATCAGCCCCAGCATTTT.

This clonotype has ten or more counts. The rearrangement uses TRBV5-1 and TRBJ2-5; no clear D gene. CDR1 is SGHRS and CDR2 is YFSETQ in the germline V gene. CDR3 length: 13 residues. Between the trimmed V and J ends, which lost 5 bases and 1 base, there was a span of 9 bases. The CDR3 nucleotides read TGCGCCAGCAGGGGGTCCCCCCAAGAGACCCAGTACTTC. Protein sequence: CASRGSPQETQYF.

This clonotype was counted a few times. J is TRBJ1-2 and V is TRBV5-4, with 7 positions matching TRBD1. Unmatched junction bases numbered 8, after V lost 3 bases and J lost 6 bases. The CDR3 loop spans 14 amino acids. Germline loops: CDR1 SGHNT, CDR2 YYREEE (reference sequence). Written as DNA, the CDR3 is TGTGCCAGCAGCTACCCAGGAGGGGGCGATGGCTACACCTTC. It codes for CASSYPGGGDGYTF.

This clonotype turned up a few times. The V gene is TRBV18, the J gene TRBJ2-3; D may be TRBD1 or TRBD2 (5 bases each). Germline V CDR1 and CDR2: KGHSH, LQKENI. The CDR3 loop spans 14 amino acids. V lost 6 bases and J lost 1, with 11 bases in between. The CDR3 DNA is TGTGCCAGCTCGCCCCGGGACGGCACAGATACGCAGTATTTT. This codes for CASSPRDGTDTQYF.

This clonotype was recorded at least ten times. The chain couples TRBV18 to TRBJ2-3, with 8 bases fitting TRBD1. Looked up from germline, CDR1 is KGHSH and CDR2 is LQKENI. V was pared by 5 bases and J by 3 bases, with 7 bases of the junction left unmatched. This CDR3 contains 15 residues. The CDR3 here is CASSTQGASTDTQYF. CDR3 coding DNA: TGTGCCAGCTCAACCCAGGGGGCGAGTACAGATACGCAGTATTTT.

In regard to this clonotype: The junction departs from germline at one end; a sequencing error may be responsible. The V gene is TRBV28, the J gene TRBJ2-2; possible D gene TRBD2, 6 bases. Germline V lookup: CDR1 MDHEN, CDR2 SYDVKM. This CDR3 spans 16 amino acids. CDR3 residues: CASSSPPGEAAGEMFF. The DNA for the CDR3 is TGTGCCAGCAGTTCCCCTCCGGGGGAAGCCGCCGGGGAGATGTTTTTT.

V gene TRBV27 combines with J gene TRBJ1-5; 8 bases are shared with TRBD1. The CDR3 loop spans 15 amino acids. V was clipped by 6 bases and J by 5 bases; unmatched bases: 9. Germline values: CDR1 MNHEY, CDR2 SMNVEV (reference sequence). CDR3 region: CASRGGTGPDQPQHF. The CDR3 nucleotides are TGTGCCAGCAGGGGCGGGACAGGCCCTGATCAGCCCCAGCATTTT.

The chain employs TRBV7-2 and TRBJ1-1; D ambiguous. CDR1 and CDR2 from the germline V gene are SGHTA and FQGNSA. The CDR3 covers 15 residues. V was clipped by 2 bases and J by 1 base, with 11 bases between them. CDR3 protein: CASSLRRGGNTEAFF. Written as DNA, the CDR3 is TGTGCCAGCAGCTTAAGACGAGGTGGGAACACTGAAGCTTTCTTT.

This clonotype showed up many times. The chain joins TRBV5-1 to TRBJ2-5; 11 bases match TRBD2. The CDR3 covers 14 residues. Trimming removed 7 bases from V and 5 bases from J; junction bases left unmatched: 7. From germline, CDR1 is SGHRS and CDR2 YFSETQ. The CDR3 coding sequence is TGCGCCAGCGGCGGACTAGCGGGTACCGAGACCCAGTACTTC. This gives the protein CASGGLAGTETQYF.

The chain recombines TRBV9 with TRBJ2-5; D not resolved. The CDR3 length is 12 residues. Germline CDR1 SGDLS, CDR2 YYNGEE. V lost 3 bases to trimming and J lost 7 bases, with 10 bases between them. CDR3 coding DNA: TGTGCCAGCAGCGGGACCGGGCGGACCCAGTACTTC. This sequence encodes CASSGTGRTQYF. Full variable domain (rest looked up from reference TRBV9 and TRBJ2-5): DSGVTQTPKHLITATGQRVTLRCSPRSGDLSVYWYQQSLDQGLQFLIQYYNGEERAKGNILERFSAQQFPDLHSELNLSSLELGDSALYFCASSGTGRTQYFGPGTRLLVL.

This rearrangement joins TRBV6-1 to TRBJ1-2; D unresolved. The CDR3 has 13 residues. V was trimmed by 1 base and J by 8 bases, leaving 11 bases between them. Germline V gives CDR1 MNHNS, CDR2 SASEGT. The CDR3 DNA sequence: TGTGCCAGCAGTGAAGGACCGATGTGGGGCTACACCTTC. Encoded protein: CASSEGPMWGYTF.

This clonotype has a handful of counts. This chain joins TRBV5-1 and TRBJ1-2; the match to TRBD1 covers 7 bases. J was trimmed by 6 bases and V by 1 base; bases with no gene match: 6. The CDR3 contains 14 residues. CDR1 is SGHRS, CDR2 YFSETQ, per germline. The CDR3 sequence is CASSLIQGVDGYTF. CDR3 coding DNA: TGCGCCAGCAGCTTGATCCAGGGGGTCGATGGCTACACCTTC.

This clonotype was found a few times. This sequence joins TRBV6-6 and TRBJ2-5; D unclear. The CDR3 covers 12 residues. V lost 0 bases, J lost 9 bases, and 8 bases lay in between. The germline V gene has CDR1 MNHNY and CDR2 SVGAGI (reference sequence). In DNA form, the CDR3 reads TGTGCCAGCAGTTACTCTGTCCGGGCCCAGTACTTC. Translated: CASSYSVRAQYF.

This chain joins TRBV12-3 or TRBV12-4 and TRBJ1-2; 7 bases line up with TRBD1. The CDR3 runs to 13 residues. Trimming removed 3 bases from V and 6 bases from J; junction bases left unmatched: 4. Here the CDR3 DNA reads TGTGCCAGCAGTTTTTCAGGGGGTGATGGCTACACCTTC. Protein: CASSFSGGDGYTF.

The gene calls are TRBV24-1 and TRBJ2-7; TRBD1 might be the D (5 bases). The CDR3 contains 17 residues. Germline V gives CDR1 KGHDR, CDR2 SFDVKD. V was pared by 0 bases and J by 2 bases, with 16 bases between. CDR3 sequence (DNA): TGTGCCACCAGTGATTTGCCGGGTTGTACAGGAACCTACGAGCAGTACGTC. It yields the protein CATSDLPGCTGTYEQYV.

This sequence joins TRBV7-3 and TRBJ2-2; D may correspond to TRBD1 or TRBD2 (5 bases each). CDR3 length: 16 residues. The germline V gene has CDR1 SGHTA and CDR2 FQGTGA. V lost 4 bases, J lost 6 bases, and 18 bases lay in between. As DNA, the CDR3 is TGTGCCAGCAGCTCCTCCGGGACCAGGGTTCCCGGGGAGCTGTTTTTT. Its translation: CASSSSGTRVPGELFF.

This clonotype was picked up a small number of times. J is TRBJ1-6 and V is TRBV4-3; D ambiguous. CDR1 and CDR2 from the germline V gene are LGHNA and YSLEER. The CDR3 has 17 amino acids. The V gene lost 0 bases and the J gene lost 0 bases, with 9 bases spanning the gap. Here the CDR3 DNA reads TGCGCCAGCAGCCAAGATCCCTCCAGCTCCTATAATTCACCCCTCCACTTT. This codes for CASSQDPSSSYNSPLHF.

At least ten counts were recorded for this clonotype. The gene calls are TRBV7-2 and TRBJ2-5; D is uncertain. Germline V CDR1 and CDR2: SGHTA, FQGNSA. Trimming pared 6 bases from V and 2 bases from J, leaving 4 bases between. This CDR3 region has 11 residues. The CDR3 region is CASREQETQYF. The CDR3 DNA sequence: TGTGCCAGCAGGGAGCAAGAGACCCAGTACTTC.

The chain is built from TRBV20-1 and TRBJ2-7; D possibly uses TRBD1 or TRBD2 (5 bases each). The CDR3 is made up of 12 amino acids. V gave up 5 bases and J gave up 5 bases, with 13 bases separating them. Looked up from germline, CDR1 is DFQATT and CDR2 is SNEGSKA (reference sequence). This CDR3 is CSARRDVDEQYV. The CDR3 coding sequence is TGCAGTGCTCGACGGGACGTGGACGAGCAGTACGTC.

J is TRBJ1-2 and V is TRBV6-2 or TRBV6-3; D may be TRBD1 (6 bases). The CDR3 runs 14 residues. Trimming removed 9 bases at V and 5 bases at J, with 19 bases between. Germline V gives CDR1 MNHEY, CDR2 SVGEGT. The CDR3 DNA reads TGTGCCAGTACCCCCCCGGACAGCGGGTATGGCTACACCTTC. Translated: CASTPPDSGYGYTF.

This clonotype was seen only once. The chain recombines TRBV6-5 with TRBJ2-3, with no clear D. Germline CDR1 MNHEY, CDR2 SVGAGI. The CDR3 runs 13 residues. The germline V and J ends were trimmed by 0 bases and 3 bases, with 4 bases remaining between them. The CDR3 reads CASSYSKTDTQYF. The CDR3 nucleotides are TGTGCCAGCAGTTACTCCAAAACAGATACGCAGTATTTT.